Below are 23 T cell receptor beta chains sequenced from a single sample in a study of T cells of healthy individuals (dated by TCRdb to the late 2010s). The method was 5' RACE. Reads for this sample came from an Illumina MiSeq. TCRdb trimmed public reads at Q25 via fastp, called clones via MiXCR and kept in-frame beta chains. For every CDR3 protein sequence, its rows merge into one entry that carries the most common genes and DNA. The sample table records about 60,000 distinct CDR3 sequences; 16% of these occur just once. The top ten clonotypes cover around 5% of the sample. The receptors shown here come from a human donor in good health.

The table lists this clonotype with many counts. V is TRBV10-3 and J is TRBJ2-2, with D possibly matching TRBD1 (7 bases). V dropped 10 bases and J dropped 0 bases, with 15 bases sitting between them. Germline assignment: CDR1 ENHRY and CDR2 SYGVKD. This CDR3 comprises 15 residues. This CDR3 reads CATHSRGANTGELFF. The CDR3 nucleotides read TGTGCCACCCACTCCAGGGGGGCGAACACCGGGGAGCTGTTTTTT.

The V and J genes are TRBV7-9 and TRBJ2-7; D might be TRBD1 (6 bases). CDR1 and CDR2 from the germline V gene are SEHNR and FQNEAQ (reference sequence). This CDR3 has 13 residues. V gave up 3 bases and J gave up 0 bases, with 6 bases separating them. The CDR3 DNA follows: TGTGCCAGCAGCTTGGGACACTCCTACGAGCAGTACTTC. The encoded protein is CASSLGHSYEQYF.

This clonotype was seen a handful of times. The chain links TRBV29-1 to TRBJ1-1, with unresolved D. The germline V gene encodes CDR1 SQVTM and CDR2 ANQGSEA. CDR3 length: 11 amino acids. V was trimmed by 7 bases and J by 1 base, leaving 7 bases between them. The CDR3 region is CSGGANTEAFF. The CDR3 region has the DNA TGCAGCGGCGGTGCGAACACTGAAGCTTTCTTT.

This clonotype was detected only once. V usage is TRBV9 and J usage is TRBJ2-2, with a weak D call TRBD1 (5 bases). Trimming removed 4 bases from V and 3 bases from J, with 16 bases in between. CDR3 length: 16 amino acids. The germline V gene encodes CDR1 SGDLS and CDR2 YYNGEE. The CDR3 is CASSPGHRTDTGELFF. DNA for the CDR3: TGTGCCAGCAGCCCAGGACACCGAACGGACACCGGGGAGCTGTTTTTT.

CDR3 residues: CASSLGLLNTGELFF. The CDR3 DNA reads as TGTGCCAGCAGTTTGGGGCTATTGAACACCGGGGAGCTGTTTTTT. V usage is TRBV12-3 or TRBV12-4 and J usage is TRBJ2-2, with D perhaps TRBD1 (5 bases). Trimming shortened V by 3 bases and J by 1 base, and 9 bases separated the two germline ends. This CDR3 region has 15 residues.

This clonotype was picked up a small number of times. V usage is TRBV7-8 and J usage is TRBJ1-5; unclear D gene. Germline V gene sequence: CDR1 SGHVS, CDR2 FQNEAQ. The germline V and J ends were trimmed by 1 base and 5 bases, with 6 bases remaining between them. This CDR3 is built from 13 residues. The CDR3 DNA follows: TGTGCCAGCAGCTTAGGACGCCATCAGCCCCAGCATTTT. This encodes CASSLGRHQPQHF.

This clonotype appeared many times. This chain joins TRBV5-1 and TRBJ2-5; D not certain. This CDR3 is 13 amino acids long. Germline V lookup: CDR1 SGHRS, CDR2 YFSETQ. The V and J ends lost 2 bases and 5 bases respectively, with 10 bases between them. For the CDR3, the DNA is TGCGCCAGCAGCTTTGGCGCGGAGGAGACCCAGTACTTC. It encodes CASSFGAEETQYF.

The chain combines TRBV27 with TRBJ2-5; tentatively, D is TRBD1 or TRBD2 (5 bases each). Germline V gives CDR1 MNHEY, CDR2 SMNVEV (reference sequence). V was trimmed by 5 bases and J by 1 base, leaving 14 bases between them. The CDR3 spans 15 residues. As DNA, the CDR3 is TGTGCCAGCAGTCCAAGTTGGGGGACCCAAGAGACCCAGTACTTC. Translating gives CASSPSWGTQETQYF.

The rearrangement links TRBV7-6 to TRBJ2-1; the D call may be TRBD1 or TRBD2 (6 bases each). CDR3 length: 15 residues. Trimming stripped 2 bases from V and 4 bases from J, with 12 bases between. Germline CDR1 and CDR2: SGHVS and FNYEAQ. The CDR3 sequence is CASSLSGAVYNEQFF. The CDR3 nucleotides read TGTGCCAGCAGCTTATCGGGGGCGGTATACAATGAGCAGTTCTTC.

The chain uses TRBV7-2 and TRBJ2-2, with D unclear. This CDR3 has 13 residues. CDR1 and CDR2 from the germline V gene are SGHTA and FQGNSA. The V and J ends lost 5 bases and 1 base respectively, with 5 bases between them. Written as DNA, the CDR3 is TGTGCCAGCAGCGGCCGGAACACCGGGGAGCTGTTTTTT. It translates to CASSGRNTGELFF.

The chain uses TRBV5-1 and TRBJ2-7, with D uncertain. The CDR3 sequence is 12 residues long. CDR1 SGHRS and CDR2 YFSETQ come from the germline V gene. Trimming cost V 1 base and J 4 bases, with 6 bases left between them. The CDR3 coding sequence is TGCGCCAGCAGCTTGTCAGAATACGAGCAGTACTTC. Protein: CASSLSEYEQYF.

This clonotype was counted a few times. This sequence joins TRBV6-2 or TRBV6-3 and TRBJ1-2; a weak D match, TRBD1 (5 bases). This CDR3 contains 16 residues. Trimming took 7 bases from V and 1 from J, leaving 19 bases between them. Per the germline V gene, CDR1 is MNHEY and CDR2 is SVGEGT. The CDR3 loop is CASNQRRDRFNYGYTF. Written as DNA, the CDR3 is TGTGCCAGCAACCAACGCCGGGACCGCTTTAACTATGGCTACACCTTC.

The table lists this clonotype with a few counts. V and J are TRBV6-5 and TRBJ2-1, with 8 bases that match TRBD2. The CDR3 length is 16 residues. Germline V CDR1 and CDR2: MNHEY, SVGAGI. V was clipped by 5 bases and J by 7 bases; unmatched bases: 13. CDR3 bases: TGTGCCAGCAGTCTATATCCACGAGGACTAGCAAATGAGCAGTTCTTC. Translated, it gives CASSLYPRGLANEQFF.

This clonotype was observed many times. The rearrangement uses TRBV3-1 and TRBJ1-5; D unclear. The CDR3 sequence is 14 residues long. CDR1 and CDR2 from the germline V gene are LGHDT and YNNKEL (reference sequence). The V end lost 0 bases, the J end lost 1 base, and 4 bases lay between the germline ends. The CDR3 here is CASSQDRSNQPQHF. The CDR3 DNA sequence: TGTGCCAGCAGCCAAGATCGGAGCAATCAGCCCCAGCATTTT.

This rearrangement joins TRBV4-2 to TRBJ2-3; 7 bases map to TRBD2. Germline V gene lookup returns CDR1 LGHNA and CDR2 YNFKEQ. There are 16 residues in the CDR3. V trimming: 1 base; J trimming: 1 base; junction bases outside the gene matches: 5. CDR3 bases: TGTGCCAGCAGCCAAGCTGGACTAGATGGCACAGATACGCAGTATTTT. As protein: CASSQAGLDGTDTQYF.

The chain uses TRBV6-6 and TRBJ1-1; a weak D match, TRBD1 (5 bases). The CDR3 runs 16 residues. In germline, CDR1 is MNHNY, CDR2 SVGAGI (reference sequence). The V gene lost 7 bases and the J gene lost 0 bases, with 18 bases spanning the gap. The CDR3 DNA sequence: TGTGCCAGCACCGAACTCTACGACAGATTGAACACTGAAGCTTTCTTT. Translation gives CASTELYDRLNTEAFF.

The V gene is TRBV5-1, the J gene TRBJ2-5; D possibly corresponds to TRBD2 (7 bases). V was shortened by 4 bases and J by 8 bases, with 21 bases between the two germline ends. The CDR3 has 15 residues. Per the germline V gene, CDR1 is SGHRS and CDR2 is YFSETQ. The CDR3 protein is CASSARGAPWNTQYF. In DNA, the CDR3 is TGCGCCAGCAGCGCACGGGGGGCTCCTTGGAATACCCAGTACTTC.

The chain recombines TRBV7-9 with TRBJ2-1; 8 bases are shared with TRBD1. The CDR3 runs to 15 residues. CDR1 is SEHNR and CDR2 is FQNEAQ in the germline V gene (reference sequence). With V trimmed by 1 base and J by 6 bases, 5 bases remained unmatched. As DNA, the CDR3 is TGTGCCAGCAGCTTAGGACAGGGGCTCCCCAATGAGCAGTTCTTC. Translating it yields CASSLGQGLPNEQFF.

The CDR3 DNA sequence: TGTGCCAGCAGTTGGGGACTAGCGACCTTGGAGCAGTACTTC. Translation: CASSWGLATLEQYF. This chain joins TRBV2 and TRBJ2-7, with TRBD2 matching over 10 bases. Germline lookup yields CDR1 SNHLY and CDR2 FYNNEI. The CDR3 is made up of 14 amino acids. The V and J ends lost 5 bases and 7 bases, in that order; junction bases with no gene match: 8.

The chain uses TRBV23-1 and TRBJ2-7; maybe TRBD1 (6 bases). TRBV23-1 is noted as an ORF with a role that remains uncertain. Trimming shortened V by 6 bases and J by 1 base, and 10 bases separated the two germline ends. The CDR3 is 13 amino acids. DNA for the CDR3: TGCGCCAGCAGAGCAGGACAGTCCTACGAGCAGTACTTC. Translation gives CASRAGQSYEQYF.

This clonotype was counted only a few times. J is TRBJ2-1 and V is TRBV12-3 or TRBV12-4; D uncertain. With 0 bases removed from V and 8 bases from J, the gap between germline ends came to 5 bases. The CDR3 is 12 residues long. CDR3 nucleotides: TGTGCCAGCAGTTTAGCCTCGGATGAGCAGTTCTTC. It codes for CASSLASDEQFF.

The sample holds many counts of this clonotype. The V and J genes are TRBV6-6 and TRBJ2-5, with 8 bases lining up with TRBD2. Germline CDR1 is MNHNY and CDR2 is SVGAGI (reference sequence). The CDR3 length is 14 residues. The V gene end was trimmed by 4 bases and the J gene end by 5 bases; junction bases not matched to a gene: 6. In DNA, the CDR3 is TGTGCCAGCAGTTTGGCGGGAGGAAAGGAGACCCAGTACTTC. Amino acid sequence: CASSLAGGKETQYF.

Remarks on this clonotype: One end of the junction varies from germline; a read error may be responsible. The V and J genes are TRBV4-1 and TRBJ2-7; no firm D call. CDR1 is MGHRA, CDR2 YSYEKL, per germline. This CDR3 contains 16 residues. The CDR3 nucleotides read TGCGCCTGCAGCCAAGATTGGGTAGTCGAGGCCTACGAGCAGTACTTC. Its protein is CACSQDWVVEAYEQYF.